This TCR beta chain originates from a study of OX40 agonist ivuxolimab in advanced cancers. Sequencing was performed with immunoSEQ multiplex PCR; in TCRdb, only in-frame clones are kept and a portion is missing. The table records tens of thousands of clones, around 90% of them present only once. The germline V gene encodes CDR1 MDHEN and CDR2 SYDVKM. The CDR3 is 16 amino acids. V was trimmed by 3 bases and J by 0 bases, leaving 12 bases between them. Sequences were derived from CD4+ or CD8+ T cells sorted from blood, sampled in a trial of the OX40 agonist ivuxolimab. The gene calls are TRBV28 and TRBJ1-3, with D perhaps matching TRBD1 (6 bases). The clonotype comes from an adult with an advanced solid tumor such as melanoma, head and neck, liver or kidney cancer. The CDR3 spells CASSFLDRYSGNTIYF. In DNA form, the CDR3 reads TGTGCCAGCAGTTTCCTGGACAGATACTCTGGAAACACCATATATTTT.